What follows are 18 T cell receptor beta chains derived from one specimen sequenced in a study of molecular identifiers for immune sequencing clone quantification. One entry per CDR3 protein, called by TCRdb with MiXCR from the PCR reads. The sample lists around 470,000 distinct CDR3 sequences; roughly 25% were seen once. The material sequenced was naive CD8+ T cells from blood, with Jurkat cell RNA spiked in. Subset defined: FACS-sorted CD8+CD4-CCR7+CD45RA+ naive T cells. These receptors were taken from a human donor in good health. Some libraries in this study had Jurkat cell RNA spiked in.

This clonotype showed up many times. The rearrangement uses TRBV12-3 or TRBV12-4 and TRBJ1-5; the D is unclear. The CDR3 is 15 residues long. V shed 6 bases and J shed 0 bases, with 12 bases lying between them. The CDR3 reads CASSPIEYSNQPQHF. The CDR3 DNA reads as TGTGCCAGCAGCCCAATAGAATATAGCAATCAGCCCCAGCATTTT.

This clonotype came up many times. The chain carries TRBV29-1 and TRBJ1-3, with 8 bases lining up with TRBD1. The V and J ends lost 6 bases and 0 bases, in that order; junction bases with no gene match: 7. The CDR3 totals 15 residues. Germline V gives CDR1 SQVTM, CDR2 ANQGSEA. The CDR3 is CSVDYGTGSGNTIYF. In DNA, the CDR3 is TGCAGCGTCGACTACGGGACAGGCTCTGGAAACACCATATATTTT.

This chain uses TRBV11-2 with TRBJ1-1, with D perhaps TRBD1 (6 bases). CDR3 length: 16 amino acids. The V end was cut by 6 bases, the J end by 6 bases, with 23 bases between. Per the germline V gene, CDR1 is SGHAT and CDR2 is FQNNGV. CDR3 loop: CASRDSTFLKGSEAFF. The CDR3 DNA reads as TGTGCCAGCAGGGACAGCACTTTTCTAAAGGGGTCTGAAGCTTTCTTT.

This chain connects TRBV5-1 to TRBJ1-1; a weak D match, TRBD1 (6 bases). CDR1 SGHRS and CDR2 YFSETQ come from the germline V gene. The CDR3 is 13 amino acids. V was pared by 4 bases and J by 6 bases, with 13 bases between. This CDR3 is CASSIAGAAEAFF. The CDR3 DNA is TGCGCCAGCAGCATAGCAGGGGCGGCTGAAGCTTTCTTT.

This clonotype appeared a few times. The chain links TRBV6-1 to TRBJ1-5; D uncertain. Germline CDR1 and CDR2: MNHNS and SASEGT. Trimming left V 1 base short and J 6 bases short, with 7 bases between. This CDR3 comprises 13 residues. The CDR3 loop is CASSEVGIQPQHF. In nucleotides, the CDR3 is TGTGCCAGCAGTGAAGTGGGAATTCAGCCCCAGCATTTT.

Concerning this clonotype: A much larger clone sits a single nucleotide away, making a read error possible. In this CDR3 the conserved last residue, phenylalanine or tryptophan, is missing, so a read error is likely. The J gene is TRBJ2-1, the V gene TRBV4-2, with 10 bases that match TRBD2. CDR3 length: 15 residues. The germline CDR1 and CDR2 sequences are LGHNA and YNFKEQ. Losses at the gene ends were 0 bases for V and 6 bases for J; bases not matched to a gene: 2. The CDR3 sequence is CASSQETSGANEQFL. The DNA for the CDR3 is TGTGCCAGCAGCCAAGAAACTAGCGGGGCCAATGAGCAGTTCCTC.

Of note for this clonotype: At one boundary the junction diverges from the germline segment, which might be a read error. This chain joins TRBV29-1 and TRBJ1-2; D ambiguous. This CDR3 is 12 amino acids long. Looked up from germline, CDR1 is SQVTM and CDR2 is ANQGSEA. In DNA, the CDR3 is TGCAGCGTTGACGAAAGAAACTATAGCTACACCTTC. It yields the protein CSVDERNYSYTF.

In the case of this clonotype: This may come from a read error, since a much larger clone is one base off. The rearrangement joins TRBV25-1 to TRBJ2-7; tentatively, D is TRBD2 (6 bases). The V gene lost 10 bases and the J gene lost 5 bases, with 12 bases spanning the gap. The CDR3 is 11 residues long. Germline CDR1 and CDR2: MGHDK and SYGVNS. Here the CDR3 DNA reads TGTGCCAACGCGTGGGGGGACGAGCAGTACTTC. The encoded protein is CANAWGDEQYF.

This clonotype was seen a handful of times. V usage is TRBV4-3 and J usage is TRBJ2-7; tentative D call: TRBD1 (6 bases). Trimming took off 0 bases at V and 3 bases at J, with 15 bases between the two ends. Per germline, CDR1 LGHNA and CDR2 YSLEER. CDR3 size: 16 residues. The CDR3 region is CASSQDRTEGYYEQYF. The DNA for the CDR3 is TGCGCCAGCAGCCAAGACCGGACAGAAGGTTACTACGAGCAGTACTTC.

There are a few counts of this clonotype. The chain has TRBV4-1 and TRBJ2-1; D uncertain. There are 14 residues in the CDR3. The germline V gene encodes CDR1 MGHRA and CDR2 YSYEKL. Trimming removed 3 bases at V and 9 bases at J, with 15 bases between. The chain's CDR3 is CASSHLTIAREQFF. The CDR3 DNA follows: TGCGCCAGCAGCCACCTAACTATAGCCCGTGAGCAGTTCTTC.

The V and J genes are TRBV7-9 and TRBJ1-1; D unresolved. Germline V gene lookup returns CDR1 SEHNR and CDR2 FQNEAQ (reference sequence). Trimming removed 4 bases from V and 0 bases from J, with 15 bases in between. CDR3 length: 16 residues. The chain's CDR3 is CASSSEIVTLNTEAFF. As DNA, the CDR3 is TGTGCCAGCAGCTCGGAAATTGTGACACTGAACACTGAAGCTTTCTTT.

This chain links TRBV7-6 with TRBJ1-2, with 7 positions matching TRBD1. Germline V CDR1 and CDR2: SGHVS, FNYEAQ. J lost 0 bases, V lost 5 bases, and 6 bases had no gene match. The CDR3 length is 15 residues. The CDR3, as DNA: TGTGCCAGCAGCCCAACGACAGGGACTAACTATGGCTACACCTTC. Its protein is CASSPTTGTNYGYTF.

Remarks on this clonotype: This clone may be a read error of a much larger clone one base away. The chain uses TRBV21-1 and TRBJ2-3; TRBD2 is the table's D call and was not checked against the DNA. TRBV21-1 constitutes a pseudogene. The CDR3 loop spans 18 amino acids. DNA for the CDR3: TGTGCCAGCAGCTTGAGGACTAGCGGGCCTCCAAGTACAGATAAGCAGTATTTT. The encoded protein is CASSLRTSGPPSTDKQYF.

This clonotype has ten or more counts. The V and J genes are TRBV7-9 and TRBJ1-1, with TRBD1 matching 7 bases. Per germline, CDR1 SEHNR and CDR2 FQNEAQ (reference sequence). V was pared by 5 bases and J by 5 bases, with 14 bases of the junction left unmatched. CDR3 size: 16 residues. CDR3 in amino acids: CASSAIRRQGGTEAFF. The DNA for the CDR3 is TGTGCCAGCAGCGCAATCCGACGACAGGGCGGGACTGAAGCTTTCTTT.

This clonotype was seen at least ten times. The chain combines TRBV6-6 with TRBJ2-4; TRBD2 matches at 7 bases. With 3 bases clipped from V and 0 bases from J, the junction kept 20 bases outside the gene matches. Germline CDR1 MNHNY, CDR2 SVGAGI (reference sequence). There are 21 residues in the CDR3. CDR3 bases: TGTGCCAGCAGTTATACCCTCCCGACTAGCAAGAACCCTGTAGCCAAAAACATTCAGTACTTC. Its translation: CASSYTLPTSKNPVAKNIQYF.

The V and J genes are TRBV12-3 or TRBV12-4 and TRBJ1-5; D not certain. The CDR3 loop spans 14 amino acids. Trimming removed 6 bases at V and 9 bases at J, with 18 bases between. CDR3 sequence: CASRPRLPKSPQHF. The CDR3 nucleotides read TGTGCCAGCAGGCCGCGACTCCCGAAATCGCCCCAGCATTTT.

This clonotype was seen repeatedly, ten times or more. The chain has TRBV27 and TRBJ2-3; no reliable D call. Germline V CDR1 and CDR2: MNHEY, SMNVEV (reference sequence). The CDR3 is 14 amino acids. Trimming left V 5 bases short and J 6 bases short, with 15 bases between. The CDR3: CASSPLNTRDTQYF. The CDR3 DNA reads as TGTGCCAGCAGTCCACTCAATACTCGCGATACGCAGTATTTT.

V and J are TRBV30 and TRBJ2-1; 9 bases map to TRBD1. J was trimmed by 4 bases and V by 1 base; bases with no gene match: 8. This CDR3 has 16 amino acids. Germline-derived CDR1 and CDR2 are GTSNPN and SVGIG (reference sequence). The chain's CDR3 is CAWSEIGQGYYNEQFF. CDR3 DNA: TGTGCCTGGAGTGAAATAGGACAGGGGTATTACAATGAGCAGTTCTTC.